The 10 T cell receptor beta chains reported below all come from one sample, sequenced in a study of T cells expressing NK-cell markers. For each CDR3 protein, TCRdb gives one entry from its re-call of the 5' RACE reads, without DNA. The sample totals some 150,000 distinct CDR3 sequences. Sequences were obtained from blood T cells: a sorted CD56 or NKG2C T cell subset, CD4+ or CD8+ T cells, or bulk PBMC T cells (not recorded which). The receptors stem from a man younger than 35 in good health.

The J gene is TRBJ2-1, the V gene TRBV10-3; with no DNA, the TCRdb D assignment of TRBD2 cannot be verified. The V gene's germline CDR1 is ENHRY and CDR2 SYGVKD. The CDR3 covers 16 residues. This chain's CDR3 is CAIRPDSGRDYNEQFF.

The chain employs TRBV7-2 and TRBJ1-2. The CDR3 extends over 13 amino acids. From germline, CDR1 is SGHTA and CDR2 FQGNSA. CDR3 amino acids: CASFQGLSYGYTF.

The CDR3 is CASSSGRSSTDTQYF. The V and J genes are TRBV7-2 and TRBJ2-3; with no DNA, the TCRdb D assignment of TRBD1 cannot be verified. There are 15 residues in the CDR3. Germline V CDR1 and CDR2: SGHTA, FQGNSA.

This rearrangement joins TRBV7-9 to TRBJ1-1; TCRdb's assignment of TRBD1 cannot be checked, as there is no DNA. The CDR3 spans 15 residues. The V gene's germline CDR1 is SEHNR and CDR2 FQNEAQ (reference sequence). CDR3 in amino acids: CASSTDRGPHTEAFF.

CDR3 sequence: CASILEGSGWNEQFF. V is TRBV12-3 or TRBV12-4 and J is TRBJ2-1; as DNA is missing, the TRBD2 call by TCRdb cannot be tested. The CDR3 has 15 amino acids.

The V and J genes are TRBV2 and TRBJ2-1; TCRdb proposes TRBD1, but this gene call is untestable without DNA. The CDR3 is 14 residues long. Germline V CDR1 and CDR2: SNHLY, FYNNEI. CDR3 residues: CASRPGQGDNEQFF.

CDR3 amino acids: CASSPAEPPDTQYF. The V and J genes are TRBV18 and TRBJ2-3. The germline CDR1 and CDR2 sequences are KGHSH and LQKENI. The CDR3 spans 14 residues.

V is TRBV5-5 and J is TRBJ2-4. Looked up from germline, CDR1 is SGHKS and CDR2 is YYEKEE (reference sequence). The CDR3 loop spans 15 amino acids. CDR3 residues: CASSLMRLAKNIQYF.

The CDR3 here is CASSFFGVEGNTIYF. The V and J genes are TRBV5-6 and TRBJ1-3. This CDR3 is built from 15 residues. Germline loops: CDR1 SGHDT, CDR2 YYEEEE.

This chain uses TRBV7-8 with TRBJ2-3; TCRdb designates TRBD1, a call that cannot be tested without DNA. CDR1 SGHVS and CDR2 FQNEAQ come from the germline V gene. This CDR3 spans 16 amino acids. This CDR3 is CASSFLRDRGTDTQYF.